This T cell receptor (beta chain) was recovered during a study of Graves' ophthalmopathy and Graves' hyperthyroidism. RNA transcripts were the source from which TCR beta CDR3 regions were amplified. RT-PCR was first run with HTBI primers, then multiplex PCR in a second round. Each CDR3 protein gets one entry after TCRdb re-called the multiplex PCR reads with MiXCR. In the table there are about 240,000 distinct CDR3 sequences, 45% of which are singletons. Trimming cost V 10 bases and J 2 bases, with 24 bases left between them. The CDR3 is made up of 16 amino acids. Germline CDR1 is ENHRY and CDR2 is SYGVKD. This clonotype was counted only a few times.

The TCR originated in an adult man with Graves' ophthalmopathy. The gene calls are TRBV10-3 and TRBJ2-7; D perhaps matches TRBD2 (6 bases). Material for sequencing was peripheral blood. This CDR3 is CATHEGTMRRAYEQYF. CDR3 bases: TGTGCCACCCACGAAGGGACCATGCGGAGGGCCTACGAGCAGTACTTC.